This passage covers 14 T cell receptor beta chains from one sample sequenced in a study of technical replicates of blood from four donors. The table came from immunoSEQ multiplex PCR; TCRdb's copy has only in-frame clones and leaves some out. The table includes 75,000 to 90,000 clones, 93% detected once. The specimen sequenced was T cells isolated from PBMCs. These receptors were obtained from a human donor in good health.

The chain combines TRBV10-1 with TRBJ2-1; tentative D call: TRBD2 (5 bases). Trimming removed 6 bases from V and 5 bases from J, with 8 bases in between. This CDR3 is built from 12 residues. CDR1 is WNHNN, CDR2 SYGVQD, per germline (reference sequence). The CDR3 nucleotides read TGCGCCAGCAGGCGGGTCAACAATGAGCAGTTCTTC. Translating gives CASRRVNNEQFF.

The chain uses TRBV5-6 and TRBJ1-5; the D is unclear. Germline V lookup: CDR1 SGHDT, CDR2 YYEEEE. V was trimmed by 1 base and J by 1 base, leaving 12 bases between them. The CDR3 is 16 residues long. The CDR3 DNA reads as TGTGCCAGCAGCTTGAGTGGCAGAAAAAGCAATCAGCCCCAGCATTTT. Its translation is CASSLSGRKSNQPQHF. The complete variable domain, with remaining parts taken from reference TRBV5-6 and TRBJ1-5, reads DAGVTQSPTHLIKTRGQQVTLRCSPKSGHDTVSWYQQALGQGPQFIFQYYEEEERQRGNFPDRFSGHQFPNYSSELNVNALLLGDSALYLCASSLSGRKSNQPQHFGDGTRLSIL.

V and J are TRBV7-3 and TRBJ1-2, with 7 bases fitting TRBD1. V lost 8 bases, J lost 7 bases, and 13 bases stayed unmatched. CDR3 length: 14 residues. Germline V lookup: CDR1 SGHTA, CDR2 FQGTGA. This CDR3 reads CASSNTGVGGGYTF. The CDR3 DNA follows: TGTGCCAGCTCAAACACAGGGGTTGGAGGTGGCTACACCTTC. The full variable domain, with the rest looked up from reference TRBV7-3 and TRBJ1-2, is GAGVSQTPSNKVTEKGKYVELRCDPISGHTALYWYRQSLGQGPEFLIYFQGTGAADDSGLPNDRFFAVRPEGSVSTLKIQRTERGDSAVYLCASSNTGVGGGYTFGSGTRLTVV.

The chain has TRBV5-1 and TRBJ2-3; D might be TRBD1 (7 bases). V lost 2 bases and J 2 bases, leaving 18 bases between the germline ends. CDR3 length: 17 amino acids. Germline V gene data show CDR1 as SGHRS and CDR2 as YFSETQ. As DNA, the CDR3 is TGCGCCAGCAGCTTAGTAGCAGGGGGGCACCCCACAGATACGCAGTATTTT. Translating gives CASSLVAGGHPTDTQYF. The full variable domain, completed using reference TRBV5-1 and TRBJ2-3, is KAGVTQTPRYLIKTRGQQVTLSCSPISGHRSVSWYQQTPGQGLQFLFEYFSETQRNKGNFPGRFSGRQFSNSRSEMNVSTLELGDSALYLCASSLVAGGHPTDTQYFGPGTRLTVL.

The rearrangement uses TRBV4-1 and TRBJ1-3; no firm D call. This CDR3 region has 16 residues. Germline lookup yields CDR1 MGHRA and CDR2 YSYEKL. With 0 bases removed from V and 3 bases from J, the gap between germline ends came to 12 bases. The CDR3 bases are TGCGCCAGCAGCCAAGAACCGGGGTGGGATGGAAACACCATATATTTT. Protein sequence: CASSQEPGWDGNTIYF.

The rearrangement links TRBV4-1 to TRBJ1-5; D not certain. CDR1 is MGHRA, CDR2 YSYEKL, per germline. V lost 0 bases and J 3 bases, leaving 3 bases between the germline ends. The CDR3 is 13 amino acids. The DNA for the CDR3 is TGCGCCAGCAGCCAAGACTCCAATCAGCCCCAGCATTTT. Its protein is CASSQDSNQPQHF.

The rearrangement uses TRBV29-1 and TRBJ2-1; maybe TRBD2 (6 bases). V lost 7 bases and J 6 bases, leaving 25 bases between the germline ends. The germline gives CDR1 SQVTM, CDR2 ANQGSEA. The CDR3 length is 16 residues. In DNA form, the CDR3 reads TGCAGCGCTCGCGTCCTGGGCCTGCGGGGCCTCAATGAGCAGTTCTTC. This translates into CSARVLGLRGLNEQFF.

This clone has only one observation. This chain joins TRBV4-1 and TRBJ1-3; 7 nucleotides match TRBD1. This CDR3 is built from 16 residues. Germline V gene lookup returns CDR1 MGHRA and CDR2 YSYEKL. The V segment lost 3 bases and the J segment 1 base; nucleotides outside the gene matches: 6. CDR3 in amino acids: CASSHTQGKSGNTIYF. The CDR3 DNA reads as TGCGCCAGCAGCCACACACAGGGGAAATCTGGAAACACCATATATTTT.

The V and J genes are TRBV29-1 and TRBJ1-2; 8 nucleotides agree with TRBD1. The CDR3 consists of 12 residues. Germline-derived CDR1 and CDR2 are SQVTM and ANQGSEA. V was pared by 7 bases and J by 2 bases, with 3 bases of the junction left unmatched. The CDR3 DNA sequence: TGCAGCGCTGCAGGGGGCAACTATGGCTACACCTTC. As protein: CSAAGGNYGYTF.

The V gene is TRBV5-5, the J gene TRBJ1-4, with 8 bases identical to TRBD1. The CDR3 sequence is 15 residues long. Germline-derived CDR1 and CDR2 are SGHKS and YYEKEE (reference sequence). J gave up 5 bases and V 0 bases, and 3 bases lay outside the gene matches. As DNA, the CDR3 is TGTGCCAGCAGCTTGGTGCCAGGGGGCAATGAAAAACTGTTTTTT. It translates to CASSLVPGGNEKLFF.

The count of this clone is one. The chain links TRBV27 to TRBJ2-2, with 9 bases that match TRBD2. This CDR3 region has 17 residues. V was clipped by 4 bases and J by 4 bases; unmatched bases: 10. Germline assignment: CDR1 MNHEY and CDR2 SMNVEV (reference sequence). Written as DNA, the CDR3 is TGTGCCAGCAGTTCCGGGACTAGCTCCTCGGTCACCGGGGAGCTGTTTTTT. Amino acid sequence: CASSSGTSSSVTGELFF.

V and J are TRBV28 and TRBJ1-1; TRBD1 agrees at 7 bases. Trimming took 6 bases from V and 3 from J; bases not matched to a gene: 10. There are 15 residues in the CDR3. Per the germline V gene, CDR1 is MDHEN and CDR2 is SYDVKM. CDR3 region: CASSPQGLGDTEAFF. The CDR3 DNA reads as TGTGCCAGCAGCCCACAGGGGTTGGGGGACACTGAAGCTTTCTTT.

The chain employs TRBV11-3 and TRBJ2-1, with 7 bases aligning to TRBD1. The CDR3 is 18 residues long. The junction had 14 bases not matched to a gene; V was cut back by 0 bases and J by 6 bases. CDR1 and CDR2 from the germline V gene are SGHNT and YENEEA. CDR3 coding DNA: TGTGCCAGCAGCTTAGATAGAGGGACAGCCCGGACAAGCAATGAGCAGTTCTTC. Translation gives CASSLDRGTARTSNEQFF.

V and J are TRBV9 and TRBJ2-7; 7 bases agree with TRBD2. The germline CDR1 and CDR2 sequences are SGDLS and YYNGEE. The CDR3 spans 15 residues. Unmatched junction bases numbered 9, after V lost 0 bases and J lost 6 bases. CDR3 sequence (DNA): TGTGCCAGCAGCGTAGGAGGCGGGAGAATCGGCGAGCAGTACTTC. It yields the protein CASSVGGGRIGEQYF.